The 6 T cell receptor beta chains below come from one sample, sequenced in a study of identical twins' blood T cells. One entry per CDR3 protein results from TCRdb running MiXCR on the 5' RACE reads. The sample yields around 380,000 distinct CDR3 sequences, under 30% seen once. Sequencing used PBMCs. Receptors were obtained from a woman between 18 and 50 years old in good health.

This clonotype turned up a few times. V and J are TRBV29-1 and TRBJ2-1; D tentatively reads TRBD1 or TRBD2 (5 bases each). The ends were cut back, 5 bases at V and 3 bases at J, with 11 bases in the middle. The V gene's germline CDR1 is SQVTM and CDR2 ANQGSEA. This CDR3 region has 13 residues. CDR3 DNA sequence: TGCAGCGTTAGAGGGGAAGGCTACAATGAGCAGTTCTTC. This gives the protein CSVRGEGYNEQFF.

This clonotype came up many times. V usage is TRBV20-1 and J usage is TRBJ1-2, with 7 nucleotides matching TRBD1. The germline V gene has CDR1 DFQATT and CDR2 SNEGSKA (reference sequence). Germline trimming cut 6 bases from V and 4 bases from J; bases unmatched to any gene: 11. The CDR3 is 14 amino acids. This chain's CDR3 is CSATRGDSLYGYTF. DNA of the CDR3: TGCAGTGCCACAAGGGGGGACAGCCTCTATGGCTACACCTTC.

The J gene is TRBJ1-1, the V gene TRBV10-3, with TRBD1 as a possible D gene (5 bases). The CDR3 consists of 14 residues. The germline V gene has CDR1 ENHRY and CDR2 SYGVKD. Trimming removed 4 bases from V and 1 base from J, with 10 bases in between. CDR3 protein: CAISAPGPNTEAFF. DNA for the CDR3: TGTGCCATCAGTGCCCCGGGGCCGAACACTGAAGCTTTCTTT.

The rearrangement links TRBV20-1 to TRBJ1-6; D remains ambiguous. The length of the CDR3 is 13 residues. The germline CDR1 and CDR2 sequences are DFQATT and SNEGSKA (reference sequence). V was trimmed by 5 bases and J by 5 bases, leaving 10 bases between them. The CDR3 nucleotides read TGCAGTGCTTGGACGAACAATAATTCACCCCTCCACTTT. Its translation: CSAWTNNNSPLHF.

V is TRBV20-1 and J is TRBJ1-6; 8 bases are shared with TRBD1. The germline V gene encodes CDR1 DFQATT and CDR2 SNEGSKA (reference sequence). V trimming: 6 bases; J trimming: 7 bases; junction bases outside the gene matches: 20. The CDR3 totals 18 residues. The CDR3 loop reads CSASPTRGQGGRNSPLHF. The CDR3 DNA sequence: TGCAGTGCCTCCCCGACCCGAGGACAGGGAGGAAGGAATTCACCCCTCCACTTT.

This clonotype was counted a few times. J is TRBJ1-2 and V is TRBV9, with unresolved D. CDR3 length: 12 amino acids. CDR1 and CDR2 from the germline V gene are SGDLS and YYNGEE. Trimming cost V 7 bases and J 3 bases, with 10 bases left between them. The CDR3 DNA reads TGTGCCAGCGGGCAGACTCACTATGGCTACACCTTC. Translation: CASGQTHYGYTF. Together with reference TRBV9 and TRBJ1-2, the CDR3 gives the full variable domain: DSGVTQTPKHLITATGQRVTLRCSPRSGDLSVYWYQQSLDQGLQFLIQYYNGEERAKGNILERFSAQQFPDLHSELNLSSLELGDSALYFCASGQTHYGYTFGSGTRLTVV.